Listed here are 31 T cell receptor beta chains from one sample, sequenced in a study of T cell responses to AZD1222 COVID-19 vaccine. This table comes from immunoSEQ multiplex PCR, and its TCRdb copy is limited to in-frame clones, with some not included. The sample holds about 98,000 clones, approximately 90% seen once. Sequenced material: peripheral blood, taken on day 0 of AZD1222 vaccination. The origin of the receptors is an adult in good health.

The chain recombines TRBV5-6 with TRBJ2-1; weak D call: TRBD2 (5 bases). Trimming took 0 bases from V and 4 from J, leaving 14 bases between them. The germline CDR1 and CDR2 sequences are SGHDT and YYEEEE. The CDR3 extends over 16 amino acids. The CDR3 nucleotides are TGTGCCAGCAGCTTGGTTAGGAGGTTGGATTACAATGAGCAGTTCTTC. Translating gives CASSLVRRLDYNEQFF.

This CDR3 is CASVTGGNEAFF. CDR3 nucleotides: TGTGCCAGCGTGACAGGGGGGAATGAAGCTTTCTTT. The rearrangement links TRBV2 to TRBJ1-1, with 9 positions matching TRBD1. Losses at the gene ends were 8 bases for V and 7 bases for J; bases not matched to a gene: 5. The length of the CDR3 is 12 residues. CDR1 SNHLY and CDR2 FYNNEI come from the germline V gene.

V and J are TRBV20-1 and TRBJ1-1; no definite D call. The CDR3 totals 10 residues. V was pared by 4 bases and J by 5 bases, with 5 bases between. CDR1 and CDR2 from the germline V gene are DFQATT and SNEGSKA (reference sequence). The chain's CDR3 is CSATMTEAFF. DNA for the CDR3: TGCAGTGCTACGATGACTGAAGCTTTCTTT.

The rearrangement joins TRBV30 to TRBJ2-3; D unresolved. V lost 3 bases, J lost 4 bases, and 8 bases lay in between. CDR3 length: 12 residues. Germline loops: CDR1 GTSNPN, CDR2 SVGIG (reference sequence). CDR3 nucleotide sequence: TGTGCCTGGAGCGACCGAGCAGATACGCAGTATTTT. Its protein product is CAWSDRADTQYF.

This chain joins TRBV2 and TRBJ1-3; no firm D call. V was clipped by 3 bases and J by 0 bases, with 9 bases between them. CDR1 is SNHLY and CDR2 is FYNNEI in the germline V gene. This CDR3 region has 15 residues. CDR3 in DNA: TGTGCCAGCAGTGACGGGTTATCCTCTGGAAACACCATATATTTT. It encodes CASSDGLSSGNTIYF.

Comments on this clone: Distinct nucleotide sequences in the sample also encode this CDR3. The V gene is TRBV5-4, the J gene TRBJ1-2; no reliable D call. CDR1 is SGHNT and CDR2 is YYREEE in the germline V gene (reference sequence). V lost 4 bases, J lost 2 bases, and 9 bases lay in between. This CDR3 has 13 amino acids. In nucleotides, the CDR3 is TGTGCCAGCAGCCCGGACGGCAACTATGGCTACACCTTC. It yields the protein CASSPDGNYGYTF.

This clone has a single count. In nucleotides, the CDR3 is TGTGCCAGCAGCGGTGGAGGGACGGGTGGCTTCGAAGCTTTCTTT. It specifies CASSGGGTGGFEAFF. The chain uses TRBV9 and TRBJ1-1; tentatively, D is TRBD1 (5 bases). The V end was cut by 3 bases, the J end by 8 bases, with 20 bases between. The germline gives CDR1 SGDLS, CDR2 YYNGEE. This CDR3 spans 15 amino acids.

The CDR3 DNA is TGCGCCAGCAGCTCCCCTCCGGGGACCTACGAGCAGTACTTC. This sequence encodes CASSSPPGTYEQYF. This chain links TRBV5-1 with TRBJ2-7, with D perhaps TRBD2 (5 bases). The CDR3 sequence is 14 residues long. CDR1 SGHRS and CDR2 YFSETQ come from the germline V gene. V gave up 3 bases and J gave up 2 bases, with 12 bases separating them.

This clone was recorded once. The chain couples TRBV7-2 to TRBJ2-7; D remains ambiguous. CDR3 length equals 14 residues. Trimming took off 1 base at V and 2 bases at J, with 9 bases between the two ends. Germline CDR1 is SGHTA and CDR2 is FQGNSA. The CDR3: CASSLVMPPYEQYF. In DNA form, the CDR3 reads TGTGCCAGCAGCTTAGTCATGCCCCCCTACGAGCAGTACTTC.

CDR3 nucleotides: TGTGCCAGCAGCTTAGTGCCAGGCATTAACACTGAAGCTTTCTTT. This sequence encodes CASSLVPGINTEAFF. V is TRBV7-2 and J is TRBJ1-1; D unclear. The V gene's germline CDR1 is SGHTA and CDR2 FQGNSA. V shed 1 base and J shed 2 bases, with 11 bases lying between them. This CDR3 region has 15 residues.

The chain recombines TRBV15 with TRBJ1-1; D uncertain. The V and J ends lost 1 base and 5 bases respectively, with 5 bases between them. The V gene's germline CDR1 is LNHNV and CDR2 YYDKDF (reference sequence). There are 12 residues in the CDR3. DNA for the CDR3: TGTGCCACCAGCAGAGGCGCTACTGAAGCTTTCTTT. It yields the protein CATSRGATEAFF.

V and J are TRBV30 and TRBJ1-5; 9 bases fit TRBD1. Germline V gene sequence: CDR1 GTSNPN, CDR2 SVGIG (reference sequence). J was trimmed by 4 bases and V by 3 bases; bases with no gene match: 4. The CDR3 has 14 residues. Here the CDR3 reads CAWSQGQGNQPQHF. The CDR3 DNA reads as TGTGCCTGGAGCCAAGGACAGGGGAATCAGCCCCAGCATTTT.

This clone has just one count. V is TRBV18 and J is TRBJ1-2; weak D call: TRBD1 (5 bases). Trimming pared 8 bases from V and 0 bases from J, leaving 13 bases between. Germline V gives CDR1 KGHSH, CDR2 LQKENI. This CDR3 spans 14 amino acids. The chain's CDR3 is CASNPDTSNYGYTF. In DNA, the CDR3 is TGTGCCAGCAATCCGGACACTTCTAACTATGGCTACACCTTC.

The CDR3 sequence: CAWSTGMNTDTQYF. For the CDR3, the DNA is TGTGCCTGGAGCACAGGGATGAACACAGATACGCAGTATTTT. The chain has TRBV30 and TRBJ2-3, with D possibly being TRBD1 (6 bases). Between the trimmed V and J ends, which lost 3 bases and 2 bases, there was a span of 12 bases. The V gene's germline CDR1 is GTSNPN and CDR2 SVGIG (reference sequence). There are 14 residues in the CDR3.

The CDR3 reads CASSLARGQGYEQYF. The CDR3 DNA follows: TGTGCCAGCAGCTTAGCGCGCGGACAGGGCTACGAGCAGTACTTC. The rearrangement uses TRBV7-2 and TRBJ2-7, with 8 bases matching TRBD1. Germline trimming cut 0 bases from V and 3 bases from J; bases unmatched to any gene: 4. There are 15 residues in the CDR3. From germline, CDR1 is SGHTA and CDR2 FQGNSA.

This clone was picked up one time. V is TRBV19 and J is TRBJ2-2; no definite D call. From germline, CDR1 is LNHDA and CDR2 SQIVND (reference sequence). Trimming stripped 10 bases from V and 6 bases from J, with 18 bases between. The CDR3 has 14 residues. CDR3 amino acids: CATASQAHSGELFF. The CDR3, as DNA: TGTGCCACCGCGTCCCAGGCCCATTCCGGGGAGCTGTTTTTT.

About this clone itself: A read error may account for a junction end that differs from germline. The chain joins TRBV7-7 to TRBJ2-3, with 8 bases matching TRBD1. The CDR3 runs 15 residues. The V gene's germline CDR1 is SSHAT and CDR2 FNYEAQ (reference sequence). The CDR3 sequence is CASSTTGDPADTQYF. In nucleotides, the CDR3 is TGTGCTAGCAGCACGACAGGGGACCCCGCAGATACGCAGTATTTT.

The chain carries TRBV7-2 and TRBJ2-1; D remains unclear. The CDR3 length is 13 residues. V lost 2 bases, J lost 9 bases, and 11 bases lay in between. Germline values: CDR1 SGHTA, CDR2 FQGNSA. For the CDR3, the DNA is TGTGCCAGCAGCTTATACTATCTGGCTGAGCAGTTCTTC. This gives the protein CASSLYYLAEQFF.

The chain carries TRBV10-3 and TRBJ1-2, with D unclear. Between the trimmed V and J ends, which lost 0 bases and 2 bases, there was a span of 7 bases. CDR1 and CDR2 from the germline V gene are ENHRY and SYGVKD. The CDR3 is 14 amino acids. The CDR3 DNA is TGTGCCATCAGTGAGTCATCGGGAAACTATGGCTACACCTTC. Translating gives CAISESSGNYGYTF.

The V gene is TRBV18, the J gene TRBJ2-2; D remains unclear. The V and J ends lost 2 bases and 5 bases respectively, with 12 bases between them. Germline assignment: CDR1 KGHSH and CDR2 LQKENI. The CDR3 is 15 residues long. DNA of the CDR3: TGTGCCAGCTCACCAGACCTGCCATGGACCGGGGAGCTGTTTTTT. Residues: CASSPDLPWTGELFF.

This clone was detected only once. CDR3 in DNA: TGTGCCAGCAGCCCCGCGGACAGCAGGTCTGGAAACACCATATATTTT. This gives the protein CASSPADSRSGNTIYF. The chain uses TRBV16 and TRBJ1-3; TRBD1 is a possible D gene (6 bases). From germline, CDR1 is KGHSY and CDR2 FQNENV. Between the trimmed V and J ends, which lost 4 bases and 1 base, there was a span of 14 bases. The CDR3 length is 16 residues.

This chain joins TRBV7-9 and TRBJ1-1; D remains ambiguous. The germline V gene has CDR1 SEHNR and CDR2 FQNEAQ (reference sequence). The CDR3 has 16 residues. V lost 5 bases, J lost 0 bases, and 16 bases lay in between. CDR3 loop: CASSPRGRTMNTEAFF. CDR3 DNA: TGTGCCAGCAGCCCCCGAGGGAGGACGATGAACACTGAAGCTTTCTTT.

In nucleotides, the CDR3 is TGTGCCAGCAGCCCATACGGGGGTAGCGGGGATACGCAGTATTTT. This codes for CASSPYGGSGDTQYF. The chain employs TRBV9 and TRBJ2-3, with TRBD2 matching 7 bases. The CDR3 has 15 amino acids. Germline loops: CDR1 SGDLS, CDR2 YYNGEE. V lost 4 bases and J lost 6; bases outside the gene matches: 11.

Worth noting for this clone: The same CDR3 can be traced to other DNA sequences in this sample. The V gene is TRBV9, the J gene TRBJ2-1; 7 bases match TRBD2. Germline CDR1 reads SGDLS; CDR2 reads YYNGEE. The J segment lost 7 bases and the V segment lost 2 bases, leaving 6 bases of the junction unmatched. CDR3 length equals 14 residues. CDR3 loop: CASSVGGVWNEQFF. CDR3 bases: TGTGCCAGCAGCGTGGGAGGGGTGTGGAATGAGCAGTTCTTC.

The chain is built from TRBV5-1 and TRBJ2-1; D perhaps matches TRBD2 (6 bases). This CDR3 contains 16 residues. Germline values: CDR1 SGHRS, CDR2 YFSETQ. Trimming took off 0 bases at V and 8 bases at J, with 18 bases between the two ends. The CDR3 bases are TGCGCCAGCAGCTTGGGGGTAGCGGCTACGATGGATGAGCAGTTCTTC. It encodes CASSLGVAATMDEQFF.

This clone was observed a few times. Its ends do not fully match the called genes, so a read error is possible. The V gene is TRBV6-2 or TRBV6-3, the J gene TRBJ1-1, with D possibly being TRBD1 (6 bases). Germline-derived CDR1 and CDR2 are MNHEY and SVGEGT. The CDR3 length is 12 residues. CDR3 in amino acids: CASSYGDTGPDF. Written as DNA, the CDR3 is TGTGCCAGCAGTTATGGGGACACCGGGCCGGATTTT.

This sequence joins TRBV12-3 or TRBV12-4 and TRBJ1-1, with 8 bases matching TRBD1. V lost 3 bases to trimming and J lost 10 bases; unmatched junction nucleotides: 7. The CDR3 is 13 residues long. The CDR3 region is CASSFNQGAVAFF. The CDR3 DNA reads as TGTGCCAGCAGTTTTAATCAGGGGGCGGTAGCTTTCTTT.

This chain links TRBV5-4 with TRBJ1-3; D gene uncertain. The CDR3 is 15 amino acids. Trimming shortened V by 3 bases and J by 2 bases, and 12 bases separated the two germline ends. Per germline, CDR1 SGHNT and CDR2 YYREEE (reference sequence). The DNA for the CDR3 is TGTGCCAGCAGCTCCCCTCAAGCGGCTGGAAACACCATATATTTT. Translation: CASSSPQAAGNTIYF.

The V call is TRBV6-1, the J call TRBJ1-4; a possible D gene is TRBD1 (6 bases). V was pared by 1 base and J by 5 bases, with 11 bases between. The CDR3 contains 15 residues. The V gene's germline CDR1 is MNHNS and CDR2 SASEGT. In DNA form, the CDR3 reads TGTGCCAGCAGTGAAGGGGGGGGCCGCAATGAAAAACTGTTTTTT. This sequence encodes CASSEGGGRNEKLFF.

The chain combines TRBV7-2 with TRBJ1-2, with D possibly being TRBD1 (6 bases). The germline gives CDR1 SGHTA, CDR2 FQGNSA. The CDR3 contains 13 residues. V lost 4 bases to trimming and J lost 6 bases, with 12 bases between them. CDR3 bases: TGTGCCAGCAGCTCATTCAACAGGGATGGCTACACCTTC. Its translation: CASSSFNRDGYTF.

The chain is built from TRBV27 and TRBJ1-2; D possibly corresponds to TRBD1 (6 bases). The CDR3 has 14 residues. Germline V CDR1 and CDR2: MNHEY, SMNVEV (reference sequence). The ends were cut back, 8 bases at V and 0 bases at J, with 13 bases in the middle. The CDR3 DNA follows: TGTGCCAGCGCACAGGGCCAGCCTAACTATGGCTACACCTTC. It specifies CASAQGQPNYGYTF.